Listed below are T cell receptor beta chains from one sample, sequenced in a study of CD8+ T cells in alopecia areata. Produced via immunoSEQ multiplex PCR; TCRdb's table is partial and in-frame only. This table holds 90,000 to 120,000 clones, 50% to 60% found once. Input material: NKG2D-low CD8+ T cells sorted from blood. All receptors derive from a human donor with alopecia areata. CDR3s include the opening cysteine and the closing phenylalanine or tryptophan. A D gene is named only where the DNA matches it firmly. A clone size is listed for some rows: how often the clone was seen (once, few, many), or a class if it is expanded.

D	size	J	V	length	CDR3	DNA
TRBD1	NA	TRBJ2-1	TRBV18	18	CASSPRDRGSSERGEQFF	TGTGCCAGCTCACCCCGGGACAGGGGTTCATCCGAGCGGGGCGAGCAGTTCTTC
TRBD2	NA	TRBJ2-7	TRBV11-2	16	CASSLAGGGWIYEQYF	TGTGCCAGCAGCTTAGCGGGCGGGGGGTGGATCTACGAGCAGTACTTC
TRBD2	NA	TRBJ2-3	TRBV28	14	CATKREGSTDTQYF	TGTGCCACCAAGCGGGAGGGGAGCACAGATACGCAGTATTTT
NA	NA	TRBJ1-2	TRBV9	11	CASSSGRGYTF	TGTGCCAGCAGCTCCGGTCGGGGCTACACCTTC
NA	once	TRBJ2-1	TRBV27	14	CASSLLTESVEQFF	TGTGCCAGCAGTTTATTGACAGAATCGGTTGAGCAGTTCTTC
NA	NA	TRBJ2-1	TRBV27	15	CASSFDGTSYNEQFF	TGTGCCAGCAGTTTCGACGGAACGTCCTACAATGAGCAGTTCTTC
TRBD2	NA	TRBJ2-2	TRBV2	19	CASSGSGLAVSELAGELFF	TGTGCCAGCAGTGGCTCGGGACTAGCGGTTTCCGAACTTGCCGGGGAGCTGTTTTTT
NA	NA	TRBJ2-1	TRBV28	15	CASSTTGTRHNEQFF	TGTGCCAGCAGTACGACAGGCACTCGGCACAATGAGCAGTTCTTC
NA	NA	TRBJ2-2	TRBV29-1	10	CSVIAGELFF	TGCAGCGTCATAGCCGGGGAGCTGTTTTTT
NA	few	TRBJ2-7	TRBV28	16	CASSSDNGGRLQEQYF	TGTGCCAGCAGCTCCGACAATGGGGGCCGCCTTCAAGAGCAGTACTTC
NA	few	TRBJ2-5	TRBV28	12	CASSLIAETQYF	TGTGCCAGCAGTCTCATCGCAGAGACCCAGTACTTC
NA	NA	TRBJ2-1	TRBV29-1	10	CSVVSLWQFF	TGCAGCGTTGTGTCTCTATGGCAGTTCTTC
TRBD2	NA	TRBJ2-1	TRBV29-1	15	CSVETSGEPYNEQFF	TGCAGCGTTGAAACTAGCGGGGAACCCTACAATGAGCAGTTCTTC
NA	NA	TRBJ2-7	TRBV27	14	CADRRASRSYEQYF	TGTGCCGATCGGCGAGCTAGCAGATCCTACGAGCAGTACTTC
NA	NA	TRBJ1-1	TRBV28	15	CASSLEGNSNTEAFF	TGTGCCAGCAGTTTAGAGGGCAATTCGAACACTGAAGCTTTCTTT
TRBD1	once	TRBJ1-5	TRBV7-2	14	CASSPQGNNQPQHF	TGTGCCAGCAGCCCACAGGGGAACAATCAGCCCCAGCATTTT
NA	few	TRBJ2-1	TRBV7-9	11	CASSSDNEQFF	TGTGCCAGCAGTTCCGACAATGAGCAGTTCTTC
TRBD2	NA	TRBJ2-1	TRBV2	15	CASSEKREGRSEQFF	TGTGCCAGCAGCGAAAAGCGGGAGGGCCGGTCTGAGCAGTTCTTC
TRBD2	NA	TRBJ2-3	TRBV5-1	17	CASSSTSGINRVDTQYF	TGCGCCAGCAGCTCGACTAGCGGGATTAACCGGGTAGATACGCAGTATTTT
TRBD2	NA	TRBJ2-7	TRBV4-1	14	CASSQDAGGYEQYF	TGCGCCAGCAGCCAAGATGCGGGGGGCTACGAGCAGTACTTC
NA	NA	TRBJ2-7	TRBV7-3	14	CASSPSAASGEQYF	TGTGCCAGCAGCCCTTCAGCGGCGAGCGGCGAGCAGTACTTC
TRBD2	NA	TRBJ2-1	TRBV23-1	13	CAILPSGYNEQFF	TGCGCCATCCTACCTAGCGGATACAATGAGCAGTTCTTC
NA	NA	TRBJ2-7	TRBV7-8	15	CASSLLSQRAYEQYF	TGTGCCAGCAGCTTACTTTCACAAAGGGCTTACGAGCAGTACTTC
NA	NA	TRBJ2-1	TRBV2	13	CASISMGYNEQFF	TGTGCCAGCATTTCCATGGGCTACAATGAGCAGTTCTTC
TRBD2	NA	TRBJ2-7	TRBV2	14	CASRTSGSRYEQYF	TGTGCCAGCAGGACTAGCGGGAGTCGCTACGAGCAGTACTTC
NA	NA	TRBJ1-2	TRBV4-1	12	CASSQGQGGYTF	TGCGCCAGCAGCCAAGGGCAGGGTGGCTACACCTTC
TRBD2	NA	TRBJ2-7	TRBV2	19	CASSDLGPASGRDSYEQYF	TGTGCCAGCAGTGACCTCGGGCCTGCTAGCGGGAGGGACTCCTACGAGCAGTACTTC
NA	NA	TRBJ2-3	TRBV7-9	15	CASSPPGSGLDTQYF	TGTGCCAGCAGCCCACCCGGGAGCGGGTTAGATACGCAGTATTTT
NA	NA	TRBJ2-7	TRBV27	13	CASSFRGLREQYF	TGTGCCAGCAGTTTCAGGGGTTTGCGTGAGCAGTACTTC
NA	NA	TRBJ2-7	TRBV10-2	12	CASSNPGSEQYF	TGCGCCAGCAGTAACCCCGGTTCGGAGCAGTACTTC
NA	NA	TRBJ1-5	TRBV27	14	CASSLSGGGQPQHF	TGTGCCAGCAGTTTGTCCGGGGGCGGTCAGCCCCAGCATTTT
NA	few	TRBJ1-2	TRBV7-9	17	CASSLSSGRAANYGYTF	TGTGCCAGCAGCTTAAGTTCGGGGCGGGCAGCTAACTATGGCTACACCTTC
NA	NA	TRBJ1-4	TRBV9	15	CASSGEGRMNEKLFF	TGTGCCAGCAGCGGAGAGGGACGGATGAATGAAAAACTGTTTTTT
NA	NA	TRBJ1-1	TRBV5-6	14	CASSQPLGGNEAFF	TGTGCCAGCAGCCAACCACTCGGCGGCAATGAAGCTTTCTTT
NA	NA	TRBJ2-6	TRBV30	13	CASDSSGANVLTF	TGTGCCTCCGATAGCTCTGGGGCCAACGTCCTGACTTTC
TRBD2	NA	TRBJ2-1	TRBV6-1	14	CASSEYSSGNEQFF	TGTGCCAGCAGTGAATATTCTAGCGGCAATGAGCAGTTCTTC
TRBD2	few	TRBJ2-7	TRBV28	14	CASSGTSGPYEQYF	TGTGCCAGCAGCGGGACTAGCGGACCCTACGAGCAGTACTTC
NA	NA	TRBJ2-1	TRBV29-1	15	CSTDATGSSYNEQFF	TGCAGCACAGACGCCACAGGGAGCTCCTACAATGAGCAGTTCTTC
NA	NA	TRBJ2-7	TRBV4-1	13	CASSQAVSYEQYF	TGCGCCAGCAGCCAAGCTGTGTCCTACGAGCAGTACTTC
NA	few	TRBJ2-1	TRBV25-1	15	CASSGRGRGGDEQFF	TGTGCCAGCAGTGGCCGTGGCAGGGGAGGGGATGAGCAGTTCTTC
NA	large	TRBJ2-1	TRBV5-6	12	CASSPWSNEQFF	TGTGCCAGCAGCCCATGGTCCAATGAGCAGTTCTTC
TRBD1	NA	TRBJ2-4	TRBV7-8	15	CASSPPGTGENIQYF	TGTGCCAGCAGTCCGCCCGGGACAGGGGAAAACATTCAGTACTTC
NA	NA	TRBJ2-1	TRBV27	16	CASSFSDFIGYNEQFF	TGTGCCAGCAGTTTCTCCGACTTTATTGGTTACAATGAGCAGTTCTTC
NA	once	TRBJ2-5	TRBV4-1	13	CASSQLGQETQYF	TGCGCCAGCAGCCAATTGGGGCAAGAGACCCAGTACTTC
NA	NA	TRBJ1-2	TRBV2	14	CASTRGGVEYGYTF	TGTGCCAGCACCCGAGGGGGAGTCGAGTATGGCTACACCTTC